The 17 T cell receptor beta chains presented below share a single source sample, sequenced in a study of blood T cell dynamics during melanoma immunotherapy. TCRdb's copy holds only in-frame clones and misses some; the assay was immunoSEQ multiplex PCR. This table holds more than 9,500 clones, around 87% found once. Sample time point: week 3, after first cycle of checkpoint inhibitor. The material sequenced was blood, taken from a patient treated with checkpoint blockade. The receptors originated from a human donor with melanoma.

The chain combines TRBV6-6 with TRBJ1-1, with D possibly TRBD1 on 5 matching bases. The CDR3 is made up of 13 amino acids. Germline lookup yields CDR1 MNHNY and CDR2 SVGAGI (reference sequence). The V end was cut by 8 bases, the J end by 1 base, with 11 bases between. CDR3 amino acids: CASADGQNTEAFF. The CDR3, as DNA: TGTGCCAGCGCGGACGGACAGAACACTGAAGCTTTCTTT.

V and J are TRBV6-4 and TRBJ1-2; D is unresolved. This CDR3 has 12 residues. V was shortened by 6 bases and J by 7 bases, with 12 bases between the two germline ends. Looked up from germline, CDR1 is MRHNA and CDR2 is SNTAGT. The CDR3 bases are TGTGCCAGCAGCTCCGAAGGTTTTGGCTACACCTTC. Its protein product is CASSSEGFGYTF.

This clone has just one count. This chain joins TRBV12-2 and TRBJ1-6; the listed D gene, TRBD1, was not tested against the DNA. TRBV12-2 has pseudogene status. The CDR3 loop spans 16 amino acids. CDR3 DNA: TGTGCAAGTCGCTTAGAGGGCAGGGAATATAATTCACCCCTCCACTTT. Translated: CASRLEGREYNSPLHF.

The chain combines TRBV15 with TRBJ2-7; tentatively, D is TRBD1 or TRBD2 (6 bases each). Trimming took off 1 base at V and 1 base at J, with 11 bases between the two ends. Germline-derived CDR1 and CDR2 are LNHNV and YYDKDF (reference sequence). CDR3 length: 15 amino acids. Here the CDR3 DNA reads TGTGCCACCAGCAGAGGCTGGGGGGCATCCTACGAGCAGTACTTC. Translated: CATSRGWGASYEQYF.

The gene calls are TRBV6-6 and TRBJ2-7; tentatively, D is TRBD2 (5 bases). In germline, CDR1 is MNHNY, CDR2 SVGAGI (reference sequence). The CDR3 sequence is 12 residues long. The V end was cut by 7 bases, the J end by 4 bases, with 11 bases between. The chain's CDR3 is CASTGSGYEQYF. The CDR3, as DNA: TGTGCCAGCACGGGCTCGGGGTACGAGCAGTACTTC.

This rearrangement joins TRBV14 to TRBJ2-3; 8 bases line up with TRBD2. The CDR3 is 16 amino acids. Losses at the gene ends were 4 bases for V and 5 bases for J; bases not matched to a gene: 11. Germline assignment: CDR1 SGHDN and CDR2 FVKESK. The CDR3 region has the DNA TGTGCCAGCAGCCGATCGGGACTAGGTTATAGAGATACGCAGTATTTT. Amino acid sequence: CASSRSGLGYRDTQYF.

The V gene is TRBV19, the J gene TRBJ2-7; D is possibly TRBD1 (6 bases). CDR3 size: 15 residues. Trimming removed 1 base from V and 3 bases from J, with 13 bases in between. Germline-derived CDR1 and CDR2 are LNHDA and SQIVND (reference sequence). CDR3 coding DNA: TGTGCCAGTAGTATAGTCCCAGGGGACGACTACGAGCAGTACTTC. Translation: CASSIVPGDDYEQYF.

J is TRBJ2-2 and V is TRBV7-2; D unresolved. The germline gives CDR1 SGHTA, CDR2 FQGNSA. Trimming removed 5 bases from V and 6 bases from J, with 13 bases in between. The CDR3 length is 14 residues. This CDR3 reads CASSPTRYAGELFF. The CDR3 region has the DNA TGTGCCAGCAGCCCGACCCGGTACGCCGGGGAGCTGTTTTTT.

The chain carries TRBV30 and TRBJ2-3; tentatively, D is TRBD2 (6 bases). Trimming took 3 bases from V and 0 from J, leaving 16 bases between them. CDR3 length equals 16 residues. Germline loops: CDR1 GTSNPN, CDR2 SVGIG (reference sequence). The CDR3 protein is CAWSSLLAFSTDTQYF. The CDR3 DNA reads as TGTGCCTGGAGCTCTCTCCTAGCGTTTAGCACAGATACGCAGTATTTT. Based on the CDR3 plus reference TRBV30 and TRBJ2-3, the full variable domain is SQTIHQWPATLVQPVGSPLSLECTVEGTSNPNLYWYRQAAGRGLQLLFYSVGIGQISSEVPQNLSASRPQDRQFILSSKKLLLSDSGFYLCAWSSLLAFSTDTQYFGPGTRLTVL.

The chain employs TRBV7-9 and TRBJ1-1; D not certain. CDR3 length equals 12 residues. CDR1 is SEHNR and CDR2 is FQNEAQ in the germline V gene (reference sequence). Deletions cut 5 bases from V and 11 bases from J, with 15 bases between. The CDR3 protein is CASSPQSPGAFF. CDR3 DNA sequence: TGTGCCAGCAGCCCACAGTCCCCGGGGGCTTTCTTT.

The chain combines TRBV5-1 with TRBJ2-7; 8 bases are a match to TRBD1. The CDR3 extends over 14 amino acids. CDR1 is SGHRS and CDR2 is YFSETQ in the germline V gene. With V trimmed by 5 bases and J by 5 bases, 9 bases remained unmatched. The CDR3 region has the DNA TGCGCCAGCAGACCCGGACAGGGCAAGAACGAGCAGTACTTC. This sequence encodes CASRPGQGKNEQYF.

This sequence joins TRBV9 and TRBJ2-2; D gene unclear. Between the trimmed V and J ends, which lost 5 bases and 5 bases, there was a span of 4 bases. This CDR3 has 11 residues. In germline, CDR1 is SGDLS, CDR2 YYNGEE. In nucleotides, the CDR3 is TGTGCCAGCAGGGGGACCGGGGAGCTGTTTTTT. It translates to CASRGTGELFF. Full variable domain (missing parts from reference TRBV9 and TRBJ2-2): DSGVTQTPKHLITATGQRVTLRCSPRSGDLSVYWYQQSLDQGLQFLIQYYNGEERAKGNILERFSAQQFPDLHSELNLSSLELGDSALYFCASRGTGELFFGEGSRLTVL.

The V and J genes are TRBV7-8 and TRBJ2-6; 8 nucleotides agree with TRBD1. CDR1 and CDR2 (germline): SGHVS, FQNEAQ. The CDR3 extends over 21 amino acids. V shed 5 bases, J shed 4 bases, and the junction held 22 bases outside the gene matches. The CDR3 sequence is CASSPNPRRDRPYPGANVLTF. The CDR3, as DNA: TGTGCCAGCAGCCCTAACCCCAGGCGGGACAGGCCCTACCCGGGGGCCAACGTCCTGACTTTC.

This chain joins TRBV6-5 and TRBJ1-2; D possibly corresponds to TRBD1 (5 bases). This CDR3 is built from 13 residues. Trimming left V 6 bases short and J 5 bases short, with 13 bases between. CDR1 is MNHEY and CDR2 is SVGAGI in the germline V gene. This CDR3 reads CASRTSRQYGYTF. The CDR3 DNA sequence: TGTGCCAGCAGAACGAGTCGACAGTATGGCTACACCTTC.

The chain uses TRBV5-1 and TRBJ1-6; 8 positions agree with TRBD1. The CDR3 is 15 residues long. Germline V lookup: CDR1 SGHRS, CDR2 YFSETQ. The V and J ends lost 0 bases and 8 bases, in that order; junction bases with no gene match: 4. As DNA, the CDR3 is TGCGCCAGCAGCTTGGCCGGACAGGGATATTCACCCCTCCACTTT. It yields the protein CASSLAGQGYSPLHF.

This chain connects TRBV30 to TRBJ1-2; no clear D. Germline V lookup: CDR1 GTSNPN, CDR2 SVGIG (reference sequence). V lost 0 bases, J lost 0 bases, and 8 bases lay in between. This CDR3 contains 14 residues. The CDR3 region has the DNA TGTGCCTGGAGTGTAAACAGAGCTAACTATGGCTACACCTTC. It translates to CAWSVNRANYGYTF.

The chain recombines TRBV29-1 with TRBJ1-1; 8 bases match TRBD1. The CDR3 sequence is 14 residues long. Germline V gives CDR1 SQVTM, CDR2 ANQGSEA. J gave up 1 base and V 6 bases, and 7 bases lay outside the gene matches. CDR3 coding DNA: TGCAGCGTAAACCCCGGGACAGGGAACACTGAAGCTTTCTTT. Translation gives CSVNPGTGNTEAFF.